Shown below are 4 T cell receptor beta chains from a single sample sequenced in a study of regulatory T cells in long-lasting Graves disease. Combining iRepertoire HTBI primers with Arm-PCR of CDR3 regions, the authors built TCR beta libraries. TCRdb processed the multiplex PCR reads anew with MiXCR; each CDR3 protein has one entry. The table includes approximately 690,000 distinct CDR3 sequences, approximately 29% detected once. Noted time point: persistent/refractory GD, antithyroid drugs over 5 years with positive TRAb. The TCR library was made from RNA extracted from PBMCs. The input for sequencing was peripheral blood mononuclear cells (PBMCs), taken when the disease was refractory, from a patient treated with antithyroid drugs. The receptor source for this set is a female donor with Graves disease.

This clonotype was counted a few times. Written as DNA, the CDR3 is TGCAGTGCCGCCTGGGCCGCGCGGGAGGGCGAGGAGCAGTACTTC. Protein product: CSAAWAAREGEEQYF. V and J are TRBV20-1 and TRBJ2-7; 9 positions agree with TRBD2. In germline, CDR1 is DFQATT, CDR2 SNEGSKA (reference sequence). J gave up 7 bases and V 6 bases, and 16 bases lay outside the gene matches. This CDR3 spans 15 amino acids.

The genes are TRBV18 and TRBJ2-7; D is possibly TRBD1 (6 bases). V lost 3 bases, J lost 5 bases, and 14 bases lay in between. Per the germline V gene, CDR1 is KGHSH and CDR2 is LQKENI. The CDR3 length is 14 residues. CDR3 nucleotide sequence: TGTGCCAGCTCACCCAGAGGACAGTCCCACGAGCAGTACTTC. Amino acid sequence: CASSPRGQSHEQYF.

The V and J genes are TRBV12-3 or TRBV12-4 and TRBJ2-1; D may be TRBD1 or TRBD2 (5 bases each). The CDR3 runs 15 residues. With 3 bases removed from V and 9 bases from J, the gap between germline ends came to 18 bases. The CDR3: CASSFIFGTPGEQFF. The CDR3 DNA follows: TGTGCCAGCAGTTTCATTTTCGGGACCCCGGGTGAGCAGTTCTTC.

This clonotype came up many times. The chain uses TRBV6-1 and TRBJ1-1, with D unclear. Germline V gene sequence: CDR1 MNHNS, CDR2 SASEGT. CDR3 length equals 13 residues. With 6 bases removed from V and 0 bases from J, the gap between germline ends came to 8 bases. CDR3 residues: CASSNNMNTEAFF. The CDR3 bases are TGTGCCAGCAGCAACAACATGAACACTGAAGCTTTCTTT.